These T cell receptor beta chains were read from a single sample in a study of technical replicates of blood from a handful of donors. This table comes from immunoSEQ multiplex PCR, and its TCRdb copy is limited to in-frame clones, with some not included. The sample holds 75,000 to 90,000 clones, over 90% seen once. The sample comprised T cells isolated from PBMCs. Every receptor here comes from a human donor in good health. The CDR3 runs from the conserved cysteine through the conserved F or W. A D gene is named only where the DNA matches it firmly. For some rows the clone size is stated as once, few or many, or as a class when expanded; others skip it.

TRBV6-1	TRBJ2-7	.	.	TGTGCCAGCAGTGTTAACTTTTACTACGAGCAGTACTTC	CASSVNFYYEQYF
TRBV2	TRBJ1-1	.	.	TGTGCCAGCAGAGGAGTCAAGAACACTGAAGCTTTCTTT	CASRGVKNTEAFF
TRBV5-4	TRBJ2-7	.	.	TGTGCCAGCAGCTTTATGAACTTCAAATACGAGCAGTACTTC	CASSFMNFKYEQYF
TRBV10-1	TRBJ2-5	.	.	TGCGCCAGCAGGATTCGAGGGTGCGGGAAAGAGACCCAGTACTTC	CASRIRGCGKETQYF
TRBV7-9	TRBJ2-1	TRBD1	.	TGTGCCAGCAGCTTATTGACAGGGGGATCGAGTGAGCAGTTCTTC	CASSLLTGGSSEQFF
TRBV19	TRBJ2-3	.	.	TGTGCCAGTACGTTGGGGCAGGCCCTCTCCACAGATACGCAGTATTTT	CASTLGQALSTDTQYF
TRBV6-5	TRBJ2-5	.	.	TGTGCCAGCGGGCAGGAGGAAGAGACCCAGTACTTC	CASGQEEETQYF
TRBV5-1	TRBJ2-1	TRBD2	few	TGCGCCAGCGGGGTAGCGGGAGCAAATGAGCAGTTCTTC	CASGVAGANEQFF
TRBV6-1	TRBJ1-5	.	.	TGTGCCGCTACCTCCGGGCGGACTCCTCAGCCCCAGCATTTT	CAATSGRTPQPQHF
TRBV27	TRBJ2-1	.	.	TGTGCCAGCAGTTTGAGCTCCTACAATGAGCAGTTCTTC	CASSLSSYNEQFF
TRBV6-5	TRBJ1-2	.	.	TGTGCCAGCAGTTACGGAAGGGGATACTATAACTATGGCTACACCTTC	CASSYGRGYYNYGYTF
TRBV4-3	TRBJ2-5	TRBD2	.	TGCGCCAGCCCCAGGAAGGTAGCGGGAGGGAGATTGGAAGAGACCCAGTACTTC	CASPRKVAGGRLEETQYF
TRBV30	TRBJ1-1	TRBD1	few	TGTGCCTGGAGCCAGGGGGCAAACACTGAAGCTTTCTTT	CAWSQGANTEAFF
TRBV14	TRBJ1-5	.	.	TGTGCCAGCAGCCAACAGGGGAGCCAGCCCCAGCATTTT	CASSQQGSQPQHF
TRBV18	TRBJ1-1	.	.	TGTGCCAGCTCACCACCCGTCAGGAACACTGAAGCTTTCTTT	CASSPPVRNTEAFF
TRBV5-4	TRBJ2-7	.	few	TGTGCCAGCGGCAACTCCTACGAGCAGTACTTC	CASGNSYEQYF
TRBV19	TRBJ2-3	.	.	TGTGCCAGTAGTATTGGGGGCAGCACAGATACGCAGTATTTT	CASSIGGSTDTQYF
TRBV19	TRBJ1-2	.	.	TGTGCCAGTAGATTGCCAACGGGAGAGGACTATGGCTACACCTTC	CASRLPTGEDYGYTF
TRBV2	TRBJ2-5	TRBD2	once	TGTGCCAGCAGTGCTACCGGGACGGCGGGAGGAGAGACCCAGTACTTC	CASSATGTAGGETQYF
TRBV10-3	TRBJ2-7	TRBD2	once	TGTGCCATCAGGGGCGGGAGCCCCCCCTACGAGCAGTACTTC	CAIRGGSPPYEQYF
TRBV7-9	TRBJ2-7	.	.	TGTGCCAGCAGCTCCTCTTTTTCGACCGCGGAATTCAGCTACGAGCAGTACTTC	CASSSSFSTAEFSYEQYF
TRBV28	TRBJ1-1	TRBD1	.	TGTGCCAGCAGTCATGGGACAGGGAACACTGAAGCTTTCTTT	CASSHGTGNTEAFF
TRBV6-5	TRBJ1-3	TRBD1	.	TGTGCCAGCATTAGTGACAGGGTTTATGGAAACACCATATATTTT	CASISDRVYGNTIYF
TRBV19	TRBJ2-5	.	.	TGTGCCAGTAGTATCTACTCCACGCAAGAGACCCAGTACTTC	CASSIYSTQETQYF
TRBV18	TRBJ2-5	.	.	TGTGCCAGCTCACCGATAACGGACTTTCAAGAGACCCAGTACTTC	CASSPITDFQETQYF
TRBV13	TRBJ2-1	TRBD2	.	TGTGCCAGCAGCCCCTGGGGACTAGCGGGAGGGCTTCACAATGAGCAGTTCTTC	CASSPWGLAGGLHNEQFF
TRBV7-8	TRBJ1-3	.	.	TGTGCCAGCAGCCCCGGTGGAGGGGGAAACACCATATATTTT	CASSPGGGGNTIYF
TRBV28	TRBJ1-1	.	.	TGTGCCAGCAATTACAACAGGAACACTGAAGCTTTCTTT	CASNYNRNTEAFF
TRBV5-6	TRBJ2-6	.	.	TGTGCCAGCAGCTACTGGCGGGGCTCTGGGGCCAACGTCCTGACTTTC	CASSYWRGSGANVLTF
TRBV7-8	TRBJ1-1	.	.	TGTGCCAGCAGCTCTGGAACTAATGAAGCTTTCTTT	CASSSGTNEAFF
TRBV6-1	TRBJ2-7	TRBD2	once	TGTGCCAGCAGGGCCCTAGCGGGGGCCTCCTACGAGCAGTACTTC	CASRALAGASYEQYF
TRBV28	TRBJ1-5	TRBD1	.	TGTGCCAGCAGGAGAACAGGGGGCGCGGGACAGCCCCAGCATTTT	CASRRTGGAGQPQHF
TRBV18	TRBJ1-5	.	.	TGTGCCACCGCCGAGGGGGGGGTTAGCAATCAGCCCCAGCATTTT	CATAEGGVSNQPQHF
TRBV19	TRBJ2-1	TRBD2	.	TGTGCCAGTAGTATGCGGACTAGCGGGAGTTATGATGAGCAGTTCTTC	CASSMRTSGSYDEQFF
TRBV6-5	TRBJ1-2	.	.	TGTGCCAGCCTTTCGCGGTACTATGGCTACACCTTC	CASLSRYYGYTF
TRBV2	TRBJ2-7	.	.	TGTGCCAGCAGTGAATTAATGGGGAGCTCCTACGAGCAGTACTTC	CASSELMGSSYEQYF
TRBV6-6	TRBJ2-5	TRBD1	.	TGTGCCAGCACTTTGACAGGGGGAGAGACCCAGTACTTC	CASTLTGGETQYF
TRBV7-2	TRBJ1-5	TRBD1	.	TGTGCCAGCAGCTCGGCAGGGGGGTGGCAGCCCCAGCATTTT	CASSSAGGWQPQHF
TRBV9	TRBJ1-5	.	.	TGTGCCAGCAGCAGGGGGGGGCTGAACAATCAGCCCCAGCATTTT	CASSRGGLNNQPQHF
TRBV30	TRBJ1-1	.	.	TGTGCCTGGAGTAGGACCTACAGGGACACTGAAGCTTTCTTT	CAWSRTYRDTEAFF
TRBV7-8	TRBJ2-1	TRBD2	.	TGTGCCAGCAGCTTAACGGCGGGAGCTCCCTACAATGAGCAGTTCTTC	CASSLTAGAPYNEQFF
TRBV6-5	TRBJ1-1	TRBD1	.	TGTGCCAGCAGTTACGGACAGGGGGCTGGCACTGAAGCTTTCTTT	CASSYGQGAGTEAFF
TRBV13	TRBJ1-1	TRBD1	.	TGTGCCAGCAGCTGGGGGGGACAGGGAAATGAAGCTTTCTTT	CASSWGGQGNEAFF
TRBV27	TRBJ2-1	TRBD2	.	TGTGCCAGCAGCTCCGGGACTAGCGGCAATGAGCAGTTCTTC	CASSSGTSGNEQFF
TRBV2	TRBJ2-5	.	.	TGTGCCAGCAAGTTCTCTGAGGCTGACCACCAAGAGACCCAGTACTTC	CASKFSEADHQETQYF
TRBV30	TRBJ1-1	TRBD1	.	TGTGCCTGGAATCCCTGGACAGGGGTGAACACTGAAGCTTTCTTT	CAWNPWTGVNTEAFF